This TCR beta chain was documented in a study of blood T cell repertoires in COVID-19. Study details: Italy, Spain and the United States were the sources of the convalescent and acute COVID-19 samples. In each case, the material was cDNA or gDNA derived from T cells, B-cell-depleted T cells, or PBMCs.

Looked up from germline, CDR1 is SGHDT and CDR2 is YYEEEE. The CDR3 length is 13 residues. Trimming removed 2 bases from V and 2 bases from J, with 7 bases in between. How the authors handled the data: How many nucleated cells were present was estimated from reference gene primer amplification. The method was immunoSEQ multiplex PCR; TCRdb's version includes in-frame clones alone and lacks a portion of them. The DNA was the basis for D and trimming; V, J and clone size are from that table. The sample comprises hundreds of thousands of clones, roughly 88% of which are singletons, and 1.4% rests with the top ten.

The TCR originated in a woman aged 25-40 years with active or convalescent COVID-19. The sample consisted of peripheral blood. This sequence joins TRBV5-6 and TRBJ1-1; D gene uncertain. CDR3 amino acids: CASSFTDNTEAFF. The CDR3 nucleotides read TGTGCCAGCAGCTTCACAGATAACACTGAAGCTTTCTTT.